These 5 T cell receptor beta chains share one sample of origin, sequenced in a study of PD-1 blockade in classical Hodgkin lymphoma. Time point denoted: cycle 4 day 1 (C4D1), after less than seven weeks of nivolumab. Relapse after autologous stem cell transplantation occurred in every patient, and brentuximab vedotin exposure varied. This table comes from immunoSEQ multiplex PCR, and its TCRdb copy is limited to in-frame clones, with some not included. Here the sample spans 57,000 or so clones, about 85% being singletons. The sequencing used peripheral blood mononuclear cells (PBMCs), collected before the fourth cycle of nivolumab. The receptor source for this set is a human donor with classical Hodgkin lymphoma.

The chain uses TRBV28 and TRBJ2-5; 10 bases are shared with TRBD1. CDR3 length equals 16 residues. In germline, CDR1 is MDHEN, CDR2 SYDVKM. With 6 bases clipped from V and 5 bases from J, the junction kept 12 bases outside the gene matches. The DNA of the CDR3 is TGTGCCAGCAGAGCTACGGCGACAGGGGGCGCGGAGACCCAGTACTTC. It is translated as CASRATATGGAETQYF.

The chain joins TRBV28 to TRBJ2-3; 8 nucleotides match TRBD2. V was clipped by 2 bases and J by 1 base; unmatched bases: 2. Germline-derived CDR1 and CDR2 are MDHEN and SYDVKM. This CDR3 comprises 15 residues. CDR3 sequence (DNA): TGTGCCAGCAGTTTAGGTAGCGGGGGCACAGATACGCAGTATTTT. This translates into CASSLGSGGTDTQYF.

The chain is built from TRBV25-1 and TRBJ1-1; possibly TRBD1 for D (5 bases). Between the trimmed V and J ends, which lost 1 base and 1 base, there was a span of 10 bases. The germline V gene encodes CDR1 MGHDK and CDR2 SYGVNS. The CDR3 loop spans 15 amino acids. CDR3: CASSEFGTWNTEAFF. In DNA form, the CDR3 reads TGTGCCAGCAGTGAATTCGGGACTTGGAACACTGAAGCTTTCTTT.

This sequence joins TRBV7-8 and TRBJ1-2; perhaps TRBD1 as D (5 bases). The CDR3 length is 13 residues. The V end was cut by 1 base, the J end by 7 bases, with 10 bases between. CDR1 is SGHVS, CDR2 FQNEAQ, per germline. The CDR3 is CASSLVGVIGYTF. For the CDR3, the DNA is TGTGCCAGCAGCTTAGTAGGGGTCATTGGCTACACCTTC.

This rearrangement joins TRBV5-1 to TRBJ1-2; the D is unclear. Trimming took 0 bases from V and 3 from J, leaving 6 bases between them. From germline, CDR1 is SGHRS and CDR2 YFSETQ. This CDR3 spans 13 amino acids. In DNA, the CDR3 is TGCGCCAGCAGCTTGGCACAGTACTATGGCTACACCTTC. This codes for CASSLAQYYGYTF.